The subject of this entry is one TCR beta chain. Antigen unknown. Adults of Caucasian background living in Nashville, Tennessee made up all donors. The sample comes from a study of shared clonotypes between healthy human individuals. Looking at the study overall: Aged 18 to 49, the donors were a couple of women and a few men.

The CDR3 length is 14 residues. V lost 2 bases to trimming and J lost 2 bases, with 8 bases between them. Looked up from germline, CDR1 is SGHTA and CDR2 is FQGNSA. Study-wide results and caveats: Depth was large, yet rarefaction showed that sorted-subset sequencing was incomplete.

Libraries were prepared by immunoSEQ multiplex PCR; TCRdb keeps only in-frame clonotypes and omits some of them. In the table there are 2 million to 2.5 million clones, just over 90% of which are singletons. The sample comprised naive CD4+ T cells from PBMCs. The subset is: CD45RA+ positively selected. V and J are TRBV7-2 and TRBJ2-3; D unclear. The sequence derives from a man between 18 and 29 years old in good health. Some clones in this sample may be carry-over from other donors' samples. The CDR3 region is CASSLLGDTDTQYF. For the CDR3, the DNA is TGTGCCAGCAGCTTACTTGGAGACACAGATACGCAGTATTTT.